These 20 T cell receptor beta chains came from one sample sequenced in a study of T cells in Graves' hyperthyroidism and ophthalmopathy. Amplified TCR beta CDR3 regions derived from RNA transcripts. First-round RT-PCR with HTBI primers amplified the TCR CDR3 region. TCRdb reanalysed the multiplex PCR reads using MiXCR and keeps one entry per CDR3 protein. Here the sample spans approximately 740,000 distinct CDR3 sequences, 11% to 15% being singletons. Specimen: blood. The source of these receptors is a woman in her late teens or twenties with Graves' hyperthyroidism.

The rearrangement joins TRBV7-3 to TRBJ1-4, with D perhaps TRBD1 (5 bases). CDR1 is SGHTA and CDR2 is FQGTGA in the germline V gene. This CDR3 comprises 14 residues. Trimming shortened V by 7 bases and J by 7 bases, and 16 bases separated the two germline ends. For the CDR3, the DNA is TGTGCCAGCACGGGGGAGTCTGCTAGTGAAAAACTGTTTTTT. This codes for CASTGESASEKLFF.

Here the CDR3 reads CASSLGGTDNSPLHF. The CDR3 DNA is TGCGCCAGCAGCCTTGGGGGGACAGATAATTCACCCCTCCACTTT. The rearrangement uses TRBV5-1 and TRBJ1-6; 7 nucleotides align to TRBD1. There are 15 residues in the CDR3. V dropped 4 bases and J dropped 5; count of bases not matched to a gene: 6. Germline V CDR1 and CDR2: SGHRS, YFSETQ.

Only a few counts were recorded for this clonotype. The DNA for the CDR3 is TGCAGTGCTAGGCAGGGGGGTAGCGGATTGGACGAGCAGTACTTC. Protein sequence: CSARQGGSGLDEQYF. The chain couples TRBV20-1 to TRBJ2-7; the D gene is possibly TRBD1 (7 bases). V lost 3 bases to trimming and J lost 5 bases, with 20 bases between them. Germline CDR1 is DFQATT and CDR2 is SNEGSKA (reference sequence). This CDR3 has 15 amino acids.

The chain uses TRBV7-9 and TRBJ2-4; the D gene is possibly TRBD1 (6 bases). This CDR3 region has 15 residues. The V end was cut by 5 bases, the J end by 0 bases, with 11 bases between. Germline CDR1 reads SEHNR; CDR2 reads FQNEAQ (reference sequence). The CDR3 here is CASSRTGSAKNIQYF. The CDR3 nucleotides are TGTGCCAGCAGCAGAACAGGGTCAGCCAAAAACATTCAGTACTTC.

The chain carries TRBV6-1 and TRBJ2-3; 7 bases match TRBD2. The germline gives CDR1 MNHNS, CDR2 SASEGT. The CDR3 is made up of 13 amino acids. The V segment lost 4 bases and the J segment 6 bases; nucleotides outside the gene matches: 4. In DNA, the CDR3 is TGTGCCAGCAGTGGGGACTACGGGGATACGCAGTATTTT. It codes for CASSGDYGDTQYF.

The chain couples TRBV30 to TRBJ2-1; D remains unclear. CDR1 and CDR2 from the germline V gene are GTSNPN and SVGIG (reference sequence). The CDR3 has 14 amino acids. Trimming pared 0 bases from V and 3 bases from J, leaving 9 bases between. CDR3 sequence reads: CAWSVDVIYNEQFF. DNA for the CDR3: TGTGCCTGGAGTGTAGACGTTATCTACAATGAGCAGTTCTTC.

This clonotype was observed a few times. The V and J genes are TRBV4-3 and TRBJ1-1, with no clear D. Germline V gene sequence: CDR1 LGHNA, CDR2 YSLEER. The V end was cut by 0 bases, the J end by 3 bases, with 11 bases between. There are 15 residues in the CDR3. In nucleotides, the CDR3 is TGCGCCAGCAGCCAAGATGTCGGCCCGGACACTGAAGCTTTCTTT. As protein: CASSQDVGPDTEAFF.

This clonotype appeared many times. This chain connects TRBV28 to TRBJ2-7; D ambiguous. The CDR3 runs to 14 residues. V was clipped by 4 bases and J by 1 base, with 11 bases between them. Germline CDR1 and CDR2: MDHEN and SYDVKM. The CDR3 here is CASSSFGLSYEQYF. The CDR3 DNA reads TGTGCCAGCAGTTCCTTCGGTCTTTCCTACGAGCAGTACTTC.

This clonotype has a handful of counts. The chain carries TRBV5-1 and TRBJ1-6, with 7 bases identical to TRBD1. Germline CDR1 reads SGHRS; CDR2 reads YFSETQ. Trimming took 4 bases from V and 7 from J; bases not matched to a gene: 8. The CDR3 length is 15 residues. The CDR3 protein is CASSSLQGPNSPLHF. The DNA for the CDR3 is TGCGCCAGCAGCAGCTTACAGGGGCCCAATTCACCCCTCCACTTT.

This rearrangement joins TRBV20-1 to TRBJ1-4; the match to TRBD1 covers 7 bases. Germline CDR1 and CDR2: DFQATT and SNEGSKA (reference sequence). This CDR3 contains 12 residues. The CDR3: CSSRGNNEKLFF. The CDR3 bases are TGCAGCAGCAGGGGGAATAATGAAAAACTGTTTTTT.

This clonotype was detected many times. This chain connects TRBV4-1 to TRBJ2-7, with 7 positions matching TRBD2. Germline values: CDR1 MGHRA, CDR2 YSYEKL. The length of the CDR3 is 15 residues. Unmatched junction bases numbered 6, after V lost 2 bases and J lost 2 bases. CDR3 sequence: CASSQSPGGTYEQYF. The CDR3 DNA sequence: TGCGCCAGCAGCCAAAGCCCGGGAGGTACCTACGAGCAGTACTTC.

This clonotype was counted between two and nine times. The chain carries TRBV28 and TRBJ2-1; 9 nucleotides align to TRBD2. The CDR3 spans 15 residues. Germline values: CDR1 MDHEN, CDR2 SYDVKM. With V trimmed by 5 bases and J by 4 bases, 6 bases remained unmatched. The CDR3 protein is CASSQFSGSYNEQFF. CDR3 coding DNA: TGTGCCAGCAGTCAATTTAGCGGGAGTTACAATGAGCAGTTCTTC. The full variable domain, completed using reference TRBV28 and TRBJ2-1, is DVKVTQSSRYLVKRTGEKVFLECVQDMDHENMFWYRQDPGLGLRLIYFSYDVKMKEKGDIPEGYSVSREKKERFSLILESASTNQTSMYLCASSQFSGSYNEQFFGPGTRLTVL.

The chain is built from TRBV27 and TRBJ2-5, with D maybe TRBD2 (5 bases). In germline, CDR1 is MNHEY, CDR2 SMNVEV (reference sequence). Between the trimmed V and J ends, which lost 4 bases and 5 bases, there was a span of 20 bases. There are 16 residues in the CDR3. The CDR3 protein is CASSSGWQRVGETQYF. DNA for the CDR3: TGTGCCAGCAGTTCGGGGTGGCAACGGGTGGGCGAGACCCAGTACTTC.

Notes on this clonotype: This CDR3 is missing its conserved last phenylalanine or tryptophan, likely due to a read error. The V gene is TRBV4-3, the J gene TRBJ1-1; D is ambiguous. The germline V gene encodes CDR1 LGHNA and CDR2 YSLEER. V dropped 1 base and J dropped 5 bases, with 8 bases sitting between them. The CDR3 totals 13 residues. The CDR3 DNA sequence: TGCGCCAGCAGCCAAGTTCGGGGTACTGAAGCTTTCCTT. It translates to CASSQVRGTEAFL.

This rearrangement joins TRBV6-2 or TRBV6-3 to TRBJ1-2, with D possibly being TRBD1 (5 bases). With 4 bases removed from V and 2 bases from J, the gap between germline ends came to 11 bases. CDR3 length equals 14 residues. Germline assignment: CDR1 MNHEY and CDR2 SVGEGT. The CDR3 nucleotides are TGTGCCAGCAGTTCCGGGGGTTTGAACTATGGCTACACCTTC. Protein product: CASSSGGLNYGYTF.

A few counts support this clonotype. The CDR3 DNA sequence: TGTGCCAGCAGTTCCCAAGCGGGAGAGGGGCGCAATGAGCAGTTCTTC. This codes for CASSSQAGEGRNEQFF. The rearrangement uses TRBV28 and TRBJ2-1, with TRBD2 identical over 8 bases. Germline CDR1 reads MDHEN; CDR2 reads SYDVKM. J lost 6 bases, V lost 4 bases, and 11 bases had no gene match. The CDR3 length is 16 residues.

At least ten counts were recorded for this clonotype. The rearrangement links TRBV20-1 to TRBJ2-3; maybe TRBD2 (6 bases). The CDR3 spans 13 residues. Germline CDR1 reads DFQATT; CDR2 reads SNEGSKA (reference sequence). V was clipped by 6 bases and J by 5 bases, with 15 bases between them. The CDR3 reads CSAPRENVDTQYF. The CDR3 bases are TGCAGTGCCCCTCGGGAGAATGTAGATACGCAGTATTTT.

This clonotype has a handful of counts. This sequence joins TRBV3-1 and TRBJ1-1; D not resolved. The V and J ends lost 4 bases and 11 bases respectively, with 20 bases between them. This CDR3 has 14 amino acids. The germline CDR1 and CDR2 sequences are LGHDT and YNNKEL (reference sequence). CDR3 in DNA: TGTGCCAGCAGCCCAAACCCCAGGACGGCGAACGCTTTCTTT. It yields the protein CASSPNPRTANAFF.

This clonotype occurred many times. This rearrangement joins TRBV10-3 to TRBJ2-1, with a tentative D call TRBD1 (6 bases). Per the germline V gene, CDR1 is ENHRY and CDR2 is SYGVKD. V gave up 9 bases and J gave up 0 bases, with 9 bases separating them. This CDR3 contains 13 residues. CDR3 nucleotides: TGTGCCATGGGGGCGGACTCCTACAATGAGCAGTTCTTC. Translated, it gives CAMGADSYNEQFF.

The chain recombines TRBV2 with TRBJ2-3, with a possible D match to TRBD1 (6 bases). V lost 9 bases and J lost 1, with 11 bases in between. This CDR3 has 13 amino acids. Looked up from germline, CDR1 is SNHLY and CDR2 is FYNNEI. This chain's CDR3 is CARRTAGTDTQYF. In nucleotides, the CDR3 is TGTGCCAGAAGGACAGCGGGCACAGATACGCAGTATTTT.